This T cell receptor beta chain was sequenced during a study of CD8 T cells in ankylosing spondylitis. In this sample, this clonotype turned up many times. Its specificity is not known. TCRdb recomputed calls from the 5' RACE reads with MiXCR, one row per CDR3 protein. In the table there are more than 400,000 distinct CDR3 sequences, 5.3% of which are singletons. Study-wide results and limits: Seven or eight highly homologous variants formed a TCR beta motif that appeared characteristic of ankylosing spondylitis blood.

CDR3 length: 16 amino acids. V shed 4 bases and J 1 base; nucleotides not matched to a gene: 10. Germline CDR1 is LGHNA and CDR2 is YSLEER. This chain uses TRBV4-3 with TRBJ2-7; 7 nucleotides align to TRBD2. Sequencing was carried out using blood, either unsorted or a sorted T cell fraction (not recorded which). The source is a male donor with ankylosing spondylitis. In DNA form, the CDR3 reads TGCGCCAGCAGCCGACAGTCGTGGGGGGGATCCTACGAGCAGTACTTC. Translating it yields CASSRQSWGGSYEQYF.